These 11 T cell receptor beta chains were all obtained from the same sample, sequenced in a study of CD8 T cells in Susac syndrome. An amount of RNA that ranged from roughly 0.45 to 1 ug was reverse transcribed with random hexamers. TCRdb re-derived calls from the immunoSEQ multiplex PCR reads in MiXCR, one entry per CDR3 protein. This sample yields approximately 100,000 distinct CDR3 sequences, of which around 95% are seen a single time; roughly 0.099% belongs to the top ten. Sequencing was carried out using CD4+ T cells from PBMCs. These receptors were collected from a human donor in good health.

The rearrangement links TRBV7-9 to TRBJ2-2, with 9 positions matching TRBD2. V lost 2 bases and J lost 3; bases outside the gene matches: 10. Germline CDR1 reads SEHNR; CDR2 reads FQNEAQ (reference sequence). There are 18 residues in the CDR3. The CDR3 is CASSLKRPSGTHTGELFF. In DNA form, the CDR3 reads TGTGCCAGCAGCTTAAAGCGGCCTAGCGGGACCCACACCGGGGAGCTGTTTTTT.

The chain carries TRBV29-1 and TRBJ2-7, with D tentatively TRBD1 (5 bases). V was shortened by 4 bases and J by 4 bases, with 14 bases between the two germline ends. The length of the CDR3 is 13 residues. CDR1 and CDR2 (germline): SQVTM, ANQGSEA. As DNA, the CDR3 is TGCAGCGTTGGGCAGGGCCAGGCGTACGAGCAGTACTTC. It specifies CSVGQGQAYEQYF.

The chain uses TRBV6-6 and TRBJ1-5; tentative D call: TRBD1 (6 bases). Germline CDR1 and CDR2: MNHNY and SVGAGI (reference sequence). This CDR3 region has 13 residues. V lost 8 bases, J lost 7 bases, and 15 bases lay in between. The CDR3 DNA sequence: TGTGCCAGCCATGTGGGGCAGGGGCAGCCCCAGCATTTT. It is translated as CASHVGQGQPQHF.

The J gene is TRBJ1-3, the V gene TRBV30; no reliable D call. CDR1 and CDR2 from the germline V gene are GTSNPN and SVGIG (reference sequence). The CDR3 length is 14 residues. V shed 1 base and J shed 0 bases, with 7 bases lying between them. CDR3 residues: CAWSAGSSGNTIYF. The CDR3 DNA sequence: TGTGCCTGGAGTGCGGGGAGCTCTGGAAACACCATATATTTT. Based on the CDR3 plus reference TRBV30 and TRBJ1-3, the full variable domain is SQTIHQWPATLVQPVGSPLSLECTVEGTSNPNLYWYRQAAGRGLQLLFYSVGIGQISSEVPQNLSASRPQDRQFILSSKKLLLSDSGFYLCAWSAGSSGNTIYFGEGSWLTVV.

This chain's CDR3 is CSATRRLAYNEQFF. CDR3 nucleotides: TGCAGTGCTACCAGACGACTAGCCTACAATGAGCAGTTCTTC. The genes are TRBV20-1 and TRBJ2-1; D is perhaps TRBD2 (6 bases). The length of the CDR3 is 14 residues. Trimming shortened V by 4 bases and J by 2 bases, and 12 bases separated the two germline ends. CDR1 is DFQATT and CDR2 is SNEGSKA in the germline V gene (reference sequence).

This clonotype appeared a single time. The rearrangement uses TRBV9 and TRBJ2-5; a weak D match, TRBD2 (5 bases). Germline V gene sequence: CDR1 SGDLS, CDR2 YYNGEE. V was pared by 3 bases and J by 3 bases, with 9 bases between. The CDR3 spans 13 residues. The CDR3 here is CASSGGLKETQYF. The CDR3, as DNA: TGTGCCAGCAGCGGAGGACTCAAAGAGACCCAGTACTTC. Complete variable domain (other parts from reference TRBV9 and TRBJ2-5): DSGVTQTPKHLITATGQRVTLRCSPRSGDLSVYWYQQSLDQGLQFLIQYYNGEERAKGNILERFSAQQFPDLHSELNLSSLELGDSALYFCASSGGLKETQYFGPGTRLLVL.

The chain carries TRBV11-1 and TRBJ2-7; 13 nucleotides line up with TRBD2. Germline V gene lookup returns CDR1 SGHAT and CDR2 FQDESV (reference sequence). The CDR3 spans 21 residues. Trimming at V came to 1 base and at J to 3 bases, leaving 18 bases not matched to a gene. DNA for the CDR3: TGTGCCAGCAGCTTAGTCCTAGCGACGGCCATCCGGACTAGCGGGGGCTACGAGCAGTACTTC. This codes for CASSLVLATAIRTSGGYEQYF.

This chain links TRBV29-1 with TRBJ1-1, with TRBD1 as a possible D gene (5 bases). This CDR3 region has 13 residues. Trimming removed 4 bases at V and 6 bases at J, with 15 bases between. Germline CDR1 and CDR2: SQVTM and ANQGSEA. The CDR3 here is CSVAGRLGAEAFF. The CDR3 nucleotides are TGCAGCGTTGCAGGCAGGCTGGGGGCTGAAGCTTTCTTT.

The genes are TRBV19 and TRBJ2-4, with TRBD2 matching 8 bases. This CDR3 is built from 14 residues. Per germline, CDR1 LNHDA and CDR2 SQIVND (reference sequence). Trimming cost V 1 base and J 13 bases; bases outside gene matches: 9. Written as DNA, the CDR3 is TGTGCCAGTAGTATAGGCCCTCAGACTAGCGAACAGTACTTC. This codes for CASSIGPQTSEQYF.

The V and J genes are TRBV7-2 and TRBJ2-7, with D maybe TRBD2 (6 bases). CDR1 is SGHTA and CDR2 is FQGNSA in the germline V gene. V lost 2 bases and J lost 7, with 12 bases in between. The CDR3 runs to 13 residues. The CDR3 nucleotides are TGTGCCAGCAGCTTACGAACGGCGGGAGAGCAGTACTTC. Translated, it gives CASSLRTAGEQYF.

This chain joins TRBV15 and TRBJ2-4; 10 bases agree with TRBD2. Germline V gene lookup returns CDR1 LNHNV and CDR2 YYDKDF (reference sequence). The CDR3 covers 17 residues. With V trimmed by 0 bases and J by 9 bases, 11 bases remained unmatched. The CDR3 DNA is TGTGCCACCAGCAGAGAGAGGGGACTTAGCGGGAGGCTCATTCAGTACTTC. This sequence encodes CATSRERGLSGRLIQYF.